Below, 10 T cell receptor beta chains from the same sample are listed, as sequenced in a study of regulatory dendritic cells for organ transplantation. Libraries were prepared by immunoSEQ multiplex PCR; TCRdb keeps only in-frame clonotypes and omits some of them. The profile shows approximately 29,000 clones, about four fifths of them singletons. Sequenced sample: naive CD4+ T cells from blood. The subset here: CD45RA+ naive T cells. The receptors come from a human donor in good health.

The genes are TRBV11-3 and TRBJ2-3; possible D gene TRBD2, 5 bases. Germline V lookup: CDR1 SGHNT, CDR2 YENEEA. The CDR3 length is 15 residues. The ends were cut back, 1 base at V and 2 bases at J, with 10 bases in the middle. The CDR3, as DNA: TGTGCCAGCAGCTTAGGTGGGGAGCCCACAGATACGCAGTATTTT. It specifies CASSLGGEPTDTQYF.

CDR3: CASSLLFSGTSGLVPYEQYF. In DNA form, the CDR3 reads TGCGCCAGCAGCCTTCTTTTTAGCGGGACTAGCGGGTTGGTACCCTACGAGCAGTACTTC. The V and J genes are TRBV4-1 and TRBJ2-7, with TRBD2 matching over 12 bases. The CDR3 runs 20 residues. Germline V CDR1 and CDR2: MGHRA, YSYEKL. V was clipped by 4 bases and J by 2 bases; unmatched bases: 18.

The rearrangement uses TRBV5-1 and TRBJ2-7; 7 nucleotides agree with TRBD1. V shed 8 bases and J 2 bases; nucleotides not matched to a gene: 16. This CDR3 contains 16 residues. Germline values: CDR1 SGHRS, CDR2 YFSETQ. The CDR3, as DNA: TGCGCCAGGAGGAGTCGACAGGGAAGGGTCCCCTACGAGCAGTACTTC. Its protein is CARRSRQGRVPYEQYF.

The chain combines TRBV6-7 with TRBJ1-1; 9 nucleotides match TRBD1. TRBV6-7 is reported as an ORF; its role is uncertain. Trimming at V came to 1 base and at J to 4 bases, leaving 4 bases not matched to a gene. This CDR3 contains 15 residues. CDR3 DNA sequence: TGTGCCAGCAGTTACTACGGGACAGGGAGCACTGAAGCTTTCTTT. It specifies CASSYYGTGSTEAFF.

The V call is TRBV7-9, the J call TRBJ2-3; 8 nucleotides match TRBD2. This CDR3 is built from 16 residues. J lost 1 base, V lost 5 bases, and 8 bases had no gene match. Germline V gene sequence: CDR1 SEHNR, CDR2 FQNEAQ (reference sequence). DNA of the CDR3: TGTGCCAGCAGCCTCTCGGGACTAGTCGGCACAGATACGCAGTATTTT. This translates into CASSLSGLVGTDTQYF.

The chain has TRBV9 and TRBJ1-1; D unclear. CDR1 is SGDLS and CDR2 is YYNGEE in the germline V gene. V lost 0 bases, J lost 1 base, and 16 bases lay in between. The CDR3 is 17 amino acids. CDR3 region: CASSVDGRSRTNTEAFF. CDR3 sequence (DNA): TGTGCCAGCAGCGTAGATGGGAGATCCCGAACGAACACTGAAGCTTTCTTT.

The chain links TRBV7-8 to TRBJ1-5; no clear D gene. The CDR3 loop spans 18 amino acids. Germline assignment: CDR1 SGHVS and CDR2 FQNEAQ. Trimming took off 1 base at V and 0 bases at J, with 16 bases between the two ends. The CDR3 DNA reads TGTGCCAGCAGCTTAGAACGTCTCGGCGGGTATAGCAATCAGCCCCAGCATTTT. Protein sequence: CASSLERLGGYSNQPQHF.

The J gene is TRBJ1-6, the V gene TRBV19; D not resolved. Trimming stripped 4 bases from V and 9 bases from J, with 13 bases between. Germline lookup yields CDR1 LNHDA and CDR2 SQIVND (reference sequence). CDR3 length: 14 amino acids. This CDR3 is CASSNEVGGSPLHF. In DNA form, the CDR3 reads TGTGCCAGTAGTAATGAGGTAGGAGGTTCACCCCTCCACTTT.

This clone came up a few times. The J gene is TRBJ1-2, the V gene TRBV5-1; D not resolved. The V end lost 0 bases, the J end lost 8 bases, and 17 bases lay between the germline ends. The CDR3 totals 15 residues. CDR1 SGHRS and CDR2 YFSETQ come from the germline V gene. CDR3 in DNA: TGCGCCAGCAGCTTGGGCAGGAACTTTCTCTACGGCTACACCTTC. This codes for CASSLGRNFLYGYTF.

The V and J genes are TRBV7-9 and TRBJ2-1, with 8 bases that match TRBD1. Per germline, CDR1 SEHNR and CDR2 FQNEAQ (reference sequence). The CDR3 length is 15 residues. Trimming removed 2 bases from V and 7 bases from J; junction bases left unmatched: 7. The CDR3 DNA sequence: TGTGCCAGCAGCTTAATGGGACAGGATGAGAATGAGCAGTTCTTC. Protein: CASSLMGQDENEQFF. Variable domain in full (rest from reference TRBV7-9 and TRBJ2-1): DTGVSQNPRHKITKRGQNVTFRCDPISEHNRLYWYRQTLGQGPEFLTYFQNEAQLEKSRLLSDRFSAERPKGSFSTLEIQRTEQGDSAMYLCASSLMGQDENEQFFGPGTRLTVL.